One sample yielded the 14 T cell receptor beta chains listed below, sequenced in a study of CD8+CD57+ T cells in acquired aplastic anemia. Patients picked for sequencing had shown CD8+CD57+ cell expansion detected by flow cytometry. Genomic DNA acted as the template from which TCR beta VDJ combination and CDR3 sequence profiling were carried out. TCRdb reanalysed the reads using MiXCR and keeps one entry per CDR3 protein. Of fewer than 200,000 distinct CDR3 sequences in the sample, less than 60% are singletons; the top ten hold roughly 2%. What was sequenced was sorted CD4+, CD8+, or CD8+CD57+ T cells (not recorded which) from PBMCs. All receptors derive from a human donor with aplastic anemia.

V and J are TRBV30 and TRBJ1-2; possible D gene TRBD1, 5 bases. The V gene lost 2 bases and the J gene lost 1 base, with 11 bases spanning the gap. Germline CDR1 reads GTSNPN; CDR2 reads SVGIG (reference sequence). This CDR3 spans 14 amino acids. The CDR3 loop reads CAWSPDGGNYGYTF. The CDR3 DNA follows: TGTGCCTGGAGTCCCGATGGGGGTAACTATGGCTACACCTTC.

The V call is TRBV29-1, the J call TRBJ1-1; tentative D call: TRBD1 (6 bases). Germline loops: CDR1 SQVTM, CDR2 ANQGSEA. Trimming took 6 bases from V and 4 from J, leaving 12 bases between them. CDR3 size: 12 residues. The CDR3 coding sequence is TGCAGCGTGACAGGAGGGGGCACTGAAGCTTTCTTT. It yields the protein CSVTGGGTEAFF.

The rearrangement links TRBV9 to TRBJ2-7, with 10 nucleotides matching TRBD2. The CDR3 is 16 amino acids. The germline CDR1 and CDR2 sequences are SGDLS and YYNGEE. V shed 0 bases, J shed 2 bases, and the junction held 5 bases outside the gene matches. In DNA form, the CDR3 reads TGTGCCAGCAGCGTAGCCGGGACTAGCGACCCCTACGAGCAGTACTTC. Its protein product is CASSVAGTSDPYEQYF.

The chain recombines TRBV19 with TRBJ1-5, with D possibly being TRBD1 (5 bases). Trimming took off 1 base at V and 5 bases at J, with 12 bases between the two ends. The CDR3 contains 15 residues. The germline V gene has CDR1 LNHDA and CDR2 SQIVND (reference sequence). CDR3 DNA sequence: TGTGCCAGTAGTATAGGGTCGCAGGGTTATCAGCCCCAGCATTTT. Translated, it gives CASSIGSQGYQPQHF.

The chain employs TRBV7-9 and TRBJ2-7; tentatively, D is TRBD2 (5 bases). V was clipped by 2 bases and J by 5 bases, with 7 bases between them. Germline V gene data show CDR1 as SEHNR and CDR2 as FQNEAQ (reference sequence). CDR3 length equals 12 residues. CDR3 DNA: TGTGCCAGCAGCTTACTAGCCGACGAGCAGTACTTC. It encodes CASSLLADEQYF.

This rearrangement joins TRBV20-1 to TRBJ2-5; D might be TRBD1 (5 bases). This CDR3 has 14 amino acids. Trimming stripped 1 base from V and 5 bases from J, with 14 bases between. Germline assignment: CDR1 DFQATT and CDR2 SNEGSKA (reference sequence). The CDR3 nucleotides read TGCAGTGCTAGAGGAGCAGGGTATTATGAGACCCAGTACTTC. It translates to CSARGAGYYETQYF.

The V gene is TRBV10-3, the J gene TRBJ2-3, with D perhaps TRBD1 (8 bases). CDR1 and CDR2 from the germline V gene are ENHRY and SYGVKD. Trimming pared 7 bases from V and 0 bases from J, leaving 17 bases between. The CDR3 totals 16 residues. The CDR3 nucleotides are TGTGCCATCAATCCACACAGGGGGGGGAGCACAGATACGCAGTATTTT. This gives the protein CAINPHRGGSTDTQYF.

The sample holds many counts of this clonotype. The chain uses TRBV5-1 and TRBJ2-3; no definite D call. CDR1 is SGHRS, CDR2 YFSETQ, per germline. The CDR3 has 14 amino acids. Between the trimmed V and J ends, which lost 1 base and 1 base, there was a span of 7 bases. The CDR3 loop is CASSLYRGTDTQYF. CDR3 nucleotides: TGCGCCAGCAGCTTGTACCGGGGCACAGATACGCAGTATTTT.

This clonotype was counted only a few times. The V and J genes are TRBV7-8 and TRBJ2-7; a possible D gene is TRBD2 (6 bases). CDR1 is SGHVS and CDR2 is FQNEAQ in the germline V gene. V lost 0 bases and J lost 4, with 13 bases in between. The CDR3 extends over 15 amino acids. The CDR3 protein is CASSLAQGGRYEQYF. As DNA, the CDR3 is TGTGCCAGCAGCTTAGCGCAGGGAGGACGATACGAGCAGTACTTC.

The chain joins TRBV5-1 to TRBJ2-3, with D tentatively TRBD1 (5 bases). V lost 5 bases and J 0 bases, leaving 13 bases between the germline ends. This CDR3 is built from 15 residues. Germline values: CDR1 SGHRS, CDR2 YFSETQ. The CDR3: CASRVGESSTDTQYF. The CDR3 DNA reads TGCGCCAGCAGGGTAGGGGAAAGTAGCACAGATACGCAGTATTTT.

This chain links TRBV10-3 with TRBJ1-1; possibly TRBD1 for D (6 bases). The CDR3 is 15 amino acids. Trimming shortened V by 6 bases and J by 0 bases, and 14 bases separated the two germline ends. Germline V gives CDR1 ENHRY, CDR2 SYGVKD. As DNA, the CDR3 is TGTGCCATCAGCGACACAGGGAAAATGAACACTGAAGCTTTCTTT. This codes for CAISDTGKMNTEAFF.

This clonotype was recorded once. The rearrangement links TRBV10-2 to TRBJ2-1; D ambiguous. The CDR3 is 17 residues long. V dropped 2 bases and J dropped 5 bases, with 19 bases sitting between them. CDR1 WSHSY and CDR2 SAAADI come from the germline V gene. CDR3: CASSEMGAANGHNEQFF. The CDR3 nucleotides are TGCGCCAGCAGTGAGATGGGCGCGGCAAATGGGCACAATGAGCAGTTCTTC.

The genes are TRBV20-1 and TRBJ2-2; 7 positions agree with TRBD2. Germline loops: CDR1 DFQATT, CDR2 SNEGSKA (reference sequence). The CDR3 has 13 amino acids. With V trimmed by 4 bases and J by 7 bases, 6 bases remained unmatched. In DNA form, the CDR3 reads TGCAGTGCTACCTTCACGGGGGGCGGGGAGCTGTTTTTT. Translated: CSATFTGGGELFF.

This clonotype was observed many times. The chain couples TRBV4-1 to TRBJ1-5; 8 positions agree with TRBD1. CDR1 is MGHRA and CDR2 is YSYEKL in the germline V gene. This CDR3 region has 14 residues. J gave up 6 bases and V 5 bases, and 6 bases lay outside the gene matches. CDR3 sequence: CASSYGQGAQPQHF. The CDR3 coding sequence is TGCGCCAGCAGCTATGGACAGGGTGCTCAGCCCCAGCATTTT.